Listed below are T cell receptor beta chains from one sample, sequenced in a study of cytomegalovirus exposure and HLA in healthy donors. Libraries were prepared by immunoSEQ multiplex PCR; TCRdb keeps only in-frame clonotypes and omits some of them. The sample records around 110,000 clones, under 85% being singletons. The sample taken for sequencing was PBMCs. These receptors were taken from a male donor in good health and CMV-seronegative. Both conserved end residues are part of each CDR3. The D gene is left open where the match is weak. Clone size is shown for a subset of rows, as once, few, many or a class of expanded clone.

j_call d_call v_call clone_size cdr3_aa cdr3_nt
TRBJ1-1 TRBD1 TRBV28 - CASSSPGTGNTEAFF TGTGCCAGCAGTTCGCCCGGGACAGGGAACACTGAAGCTTTCTTT
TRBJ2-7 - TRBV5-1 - CASSLAGSPYEQYF TGCGCCAGCAGCTTGGCCGGGAGTCCCTACGAGCAGTACTTC
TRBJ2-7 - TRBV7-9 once CASSPLDSSYEQYF TGTGCCAGCAGCCCCTTGGACAGCTCCTACGAGCAGTACTTC
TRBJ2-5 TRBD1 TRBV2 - CASREAGTGGTQYF TGTGCCAGCAGGGAAGCCGGGACAGGGGGAACCCAGTACTTC
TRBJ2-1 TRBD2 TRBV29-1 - CSVDKFSGLAGGSYNEQFF TGCAGCGTTGACAAATTTTCGGGACTAGCGGGAGGGTCCTACAATGAGCAGTTCTTC
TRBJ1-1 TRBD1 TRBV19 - CASKGDRVGSTEAFF TGTGCCAGTAAAGGAGACAGGGTGGGGAGCACTGAAGCTTTCTTT
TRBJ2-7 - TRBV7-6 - CASSQGGGLGYEQYF TGTGCCAGCAGCCAAGGGGGGGGGCTCGGATACGAGCAGTACTTC
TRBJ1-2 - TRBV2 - CASTPEPGVGGYTF TGTGCCAGCACCCCCGAACCAGGGGTGGGTGGCTACACCTTC
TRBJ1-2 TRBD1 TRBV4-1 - CASSPSSGTGYGYPF TGCGCCAGCAGCCCGTCATCTGGGACAGGGTATGGCTACCCCTTC
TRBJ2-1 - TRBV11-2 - CASSSLRGSYNEQFF TGTGCCAGCAGCTCCCTAAGGGGCTCCTACAATGAGCAGTTCTTC
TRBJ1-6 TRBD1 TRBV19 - CASSTGQVLGVGSLHF TGTGCCAGTAGTACGGGACAGGTCCTCGGAGTAGGATCCCTCCACTTT
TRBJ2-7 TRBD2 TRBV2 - CASREGRGAYEQYF TGTGCCAGCAGGGAGGGACGGGGGGCCTACGAGCAGTACTTC
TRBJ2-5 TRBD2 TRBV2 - CASRGGLAGGRETQYF TGTGCCAGCAGGGGGGGACTAGCGGGAGGTCGGGAGACCCAGTACTTC
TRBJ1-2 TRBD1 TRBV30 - CAWWSGTGDNGYTF TGTGCCTGGTGGTCTGGGACAGGGGATAATGGCTACACCTTT
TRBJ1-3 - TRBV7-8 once CASSLGPGPPDHTIYF TGTGCCAGCAGCTTAGGCCCTGGGCCCCCCGATCACACCATATATTTT
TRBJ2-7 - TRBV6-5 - CASSYGAGHNEQYF TGTGCCAGCAGTTATGGGGCAGGTCACAACGAGCAGTACTTC
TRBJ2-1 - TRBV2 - CASGVDSNNEQFF TGTGCCAGCGGGGTCGACAGCAACAATGAGCAGTTCTTC
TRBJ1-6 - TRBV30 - CAWSVRVSNSPLHF TGTGCCTGGAGTGTACGGGTCAGCAATTCACCCCTCCACTTT
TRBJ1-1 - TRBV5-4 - CASSFGRKNTEAFF TGTGCCAGCAGCTTCGGCAGGAAAAACACTGAAGCTTTCTTT
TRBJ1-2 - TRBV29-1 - CSVVKGANYGYTF TGCAGCGTTGTCAAAGGGGCTAACTATGGCTACACCTTC
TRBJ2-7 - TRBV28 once CASSILPNEQYF TGTGCCAGCAGTATCCTACCTAACGAGCAGTACTTC
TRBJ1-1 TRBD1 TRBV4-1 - CASSQDEGQVNTEAFF TGCGCCAGCAGCCAAGATGAAGGACAGGTGAACACTGAAGCTTTCTTT
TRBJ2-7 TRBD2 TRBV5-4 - CASSWKPDWASGELYEQYF TGTGCCAGCAGCTGGAAGCCTGATTGGGCTAGCGGAGAACTCTACGAGCAGTACTTC